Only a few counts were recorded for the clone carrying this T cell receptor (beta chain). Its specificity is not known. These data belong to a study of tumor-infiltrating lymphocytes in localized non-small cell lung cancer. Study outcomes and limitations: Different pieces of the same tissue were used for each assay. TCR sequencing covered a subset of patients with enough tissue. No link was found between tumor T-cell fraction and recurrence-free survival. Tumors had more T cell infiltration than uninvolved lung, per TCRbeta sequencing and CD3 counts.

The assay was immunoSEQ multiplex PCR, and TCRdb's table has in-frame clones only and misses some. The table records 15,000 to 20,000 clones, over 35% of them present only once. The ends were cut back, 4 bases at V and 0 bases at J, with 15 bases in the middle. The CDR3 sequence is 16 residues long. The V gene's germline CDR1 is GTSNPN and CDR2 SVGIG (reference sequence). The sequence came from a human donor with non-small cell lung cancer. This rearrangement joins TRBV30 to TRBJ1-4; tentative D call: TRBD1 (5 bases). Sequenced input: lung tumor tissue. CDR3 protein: CAWTGHSGATNEKLFF. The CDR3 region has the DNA TGTGCCTGGACAGGGCATTCGGGGGCAACTAATGAAAAACTGTTTTTT.